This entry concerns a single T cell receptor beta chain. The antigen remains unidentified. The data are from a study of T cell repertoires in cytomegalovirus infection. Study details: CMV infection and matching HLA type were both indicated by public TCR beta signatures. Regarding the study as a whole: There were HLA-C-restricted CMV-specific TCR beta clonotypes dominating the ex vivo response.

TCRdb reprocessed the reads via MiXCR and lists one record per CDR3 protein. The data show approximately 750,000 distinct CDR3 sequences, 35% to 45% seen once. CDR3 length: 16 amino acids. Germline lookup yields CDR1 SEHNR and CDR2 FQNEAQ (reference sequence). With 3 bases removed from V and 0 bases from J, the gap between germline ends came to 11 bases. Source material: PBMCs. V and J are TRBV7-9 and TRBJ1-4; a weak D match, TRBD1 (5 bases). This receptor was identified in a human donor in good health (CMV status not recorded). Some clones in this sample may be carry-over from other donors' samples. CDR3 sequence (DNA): TGTGCCAGCAGCTTTTTCACAGGTGCAACTAATGAAAAACTGTTTTTT. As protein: CASSFFTGATNEKLFF.